The 17 T cell receptor beta chains below come from one sample, sequenced in a study of T cell responses to AZD1222 COVID-19 vaccine. Measured with immunoSEQ multiplex PCR; TCRdb has only the in-frame clones, and not every one. The data contain around 150,000 clones, roughly 91% of them singletons. The sequences come from peripheral blood, collected 28 days after the second AZD1222 dose. The receptor source for this set is an adult who received the AZD1222 COVID-19 vaccine.

V gene TRBV10-3 combines with J gene TRBJ1-3; D gene ambiguous. Trimming took 2 bases from V and 0 from J, leaving 2 bases between them. CDR1 is ENHRY, CDR2 SYGVKD, per germline. The CDR3 runs 13 residues. The CDR3 loop is CAISEISGNTIYF. The CDR3 DNA reads TGTGCCATCAGTGAGATCTCTGGAAACACCATATATTTT.

This chain uses TRBV5-1 with TRBJ2-2; D is unclear. This CDR3 contains 14 residues. Trimming stripped 5 bases from V and 0 bases from J, with 8 bases between. Looked up from germline, CDR1 is SGHRS and CDR2 is YFSETQ. The CDR3 is CASRAGANTGELFF. Written as DNA, the CDR3 is TGCGCCAGCAGGGCAGGAGCGAACACCGGGGAGCTGTTTTTT.

V usage is TRBV4-1 and J usage is TRBJ1-2, with 7 bases that match TRBD1. Trimming took 3 bases from V and 1 from J; bases not matched to a gene: 11. The V gene's germline CDR1 is MGHRA and CDR2 YSYEKL. The CDR3 is 17 amino acids. This CDR3 reads CASSQIPHPGGNYGYTF. The DNA of the CDR3 is TGCGCCAGCAGCCAGATACCCCACCCAGGGGGTAACTATGGCTACACCTTC.

The V call is TRBV29-1, the J call TRBJ1-2; D is unclear. The CDR3 is made up of 9 amino acids. The germline gives CDR1 SQVTM, CDR2 ANQGSEA. Trimming left V 7 bases short and J 6 bases short, with 6 bases between. The CDR3 region has the DNA TGCAGCGAAAGCGATGGCTACACCTTC. The encoded protein is CSESDGYTF.

The chain links TRBV7-3 to TRBJ2-2, with D perhaps matching TRBD2 (6 bases). Trimming pared 5 bases from V and 8 bases from J, leaving 27 bases between. The germline V gene has CDR1 SGHTA and CDR2 FQGTGA. The CDR3 is made up of 18 amino acids. For the CDR3, the DNA is TGTGCCAGCAGCCCCACACCGGTAGAGGGGCGAGCGGGTGGGGAGCTGTTTTTT. Its translation is CASSPTPVEGRAGGELFF.

The chain is built from TRBV30 and TRBJ2-7; D might be TRBD1 (5 bases). This CDR3 spans 15 amino acids. Germline CDR1 is GTSNPN and CDR2 is SVGIG (reference sequence). Trimming pared 1 base from V and 2 bases from J, leaving 15 bases between. For the CDR3, the DNA is TGTGCCTGGAGTGATCTGTCCAGGGATACCTACGAGCAGTACTTC. Protein sequence: CAWSDLSRDTYEQYF.

This chain links TRBV18 with TRBJ1-6; D possibly corresponds to TRBD1 (5 bases). V lost 2 bases and J 8 bases, leaving 13 bases between the germline ends. Germline V gene lookup returns CDR1 KGHSH and CDR2 LQKENI. The CDR3 extends over 15 amino acids. As DNA, the CDR3 is TGTGCCAGCTCACCAACGGGGGGTGAGGATTCACCCCTCCACTTT. It translates to CASSPTGGEDSPLHF.

This clone was detected once. The chain is built from TRBV9 and TRBJ1-1; no reliable D call. The CDR3 is made up of 13 amino acids. Trimming took off 3 bases at V and 1 base at J, with 7 bases between the two ends. Germline assignment: CDR1 SGDLS and CDR2 YYNGEE. CDR3 sequence (DNA): TGTGCCAGCAGCGCCCGTGGGAACACTGAAGCTTTCTTT. Translated, it gives CASSARGNTEAFF.

The genes are TRBV21-1 and TRBJ2-5; the table's TRBD2 call for D was not verified on the DNA. TRBV21-1 represents a pseudogene. This CDR3 has 13 residues. The CDR3 spells CASRTSSKETQYF. CDR3 nucleotide sequence: TGTGCCAGTAGGACTAGCTCCAAAGAGACCCAGTACTTC.

The chain combines TRBV18 with TRBJ2-5; 15 positions match TRBD2. The CDR3 has 15 amino acids. The germline CDR1 and CDR2 sequences are KGHSH and LQKENI. The junction had 2 bases not matched to a gene; V was cut back by 4 bases and J by 5 bases. This CDR3 reads CASSQGLAGGETQYF. CDR3 sequence (DNA): TGTGCCAGCTCACAAGGACTAGCGGGAGGGGAGACCCAGTACTTC.

The chain combines TRBV5-1 with TRBJ2-5; tentatively, D is TRBD1 (5 bases). There are 14 residues in the CDR3. Trimming stripped 0 bases from V and 2 bases from J, with 8 bases between. Germline loops: CDR1 SGHRS, CDR2 YFSETQ. CDR3 in amino acids: CASSLGQRQETQYF. The CDR3 DNA follows: TGCGCCAGCAGCTTGGGACAGAGACAAGAGACCCAGTACTTC.

This clone was detected once. This chain uses TRBV4-1 with TRBJ1-5; perhaps TRBD1 as D (5 bases). Germline V lookup: CDR1 MGHRA, CDR2 YSYEKL. The length of the CDR3 is 13 residues. Trimming pared 0 bases from V and 9 bases from J, leaving 9 bases between. The CDR3 DNA follows: TGCGCCAGCAGCCAAGATATCGGGGGGCCCCAGCATTTT. Translating it yields CASSQDIGGPQHF.

The CDR3 region is CASSPQGTGDGNTIYF. The CDR3 DNA sequence: TGTGCCAGCAGCCCACAAGGGACAGGGGATGGAAACACCATATATTTT. The chain employs TRBV7-8 and TRBJ1-3, with 10 bases matching TRBD1. Trimming removed 5 bases from V and 3 bases from J; junction bases left unmatched: 7. Germline CDR1 is SGHVS and CDR2 is FQNEAQ. CDR3 length: 16 residues.

The chain employs TRBV6-5 and TRBJ1-2, with 9 nucleotides matching TRBD1. The CDR3 has 13 residues. V gave up 6 bases and J gave up 4 bases; unmatched junction bases: 3. Germline V gene lookup returns CDR1 MNHEY and CDR2 SVGAGI. CDR3 in DNA: TGTGCCAGCAGCGAGACAGGGGGCTATGGCTACACCTTC. It encodes CASSETGGYGYTF.

The genes are TRBV9 and TRBJ1-4; D unresolved. Per germline, CDR1 SGDLS and CDR2 YYNGEE. The CDR3 spans 14 residues. V was cut by 9 bases and J by 3 bases, with 15 bases left in between. Here the CDR3 DNA reads TGTGCCACCTCAAAGGGTGGGGCTAATGAAAAACTGTTTTTT. Translation: CATSKGGANEKLFF.

This clone appeared a few times. This chain uses TRBV7-3 with TRBJ2-5; 9 bases align to TRBD2. Germline V CDR1 and CDR2: SGHTA, FQGTGA. V shed 4 bases and J 6 bases; nucleotides not matched to a gene: 6. CDR3 length: 14 residues. Here the CDR3 reads CASSSIAGEKTQYF. The CDR3 DNA follows: TGTGCCAGCAGCTCCATAGCGGGGGAAAAGACCCAGTACTTC.

The gene calls are TRBV6-5 and TRBJ1-4; possible D gene TRBD1, 5 bases. Deletions cut 6 bases from V and 2 bases from J, with 10 bases between. Germline V gene sequence: CDR1 MNHEY, CDR2 SVGAGI. CDR3 length equals 14 residues. The CDR3 region is CASSETATNEKLFF. As DNA, the CDR3 is TGTGCCAGCAGCGAGACAGCTACTAATGAAAAACTGTTTTTT.